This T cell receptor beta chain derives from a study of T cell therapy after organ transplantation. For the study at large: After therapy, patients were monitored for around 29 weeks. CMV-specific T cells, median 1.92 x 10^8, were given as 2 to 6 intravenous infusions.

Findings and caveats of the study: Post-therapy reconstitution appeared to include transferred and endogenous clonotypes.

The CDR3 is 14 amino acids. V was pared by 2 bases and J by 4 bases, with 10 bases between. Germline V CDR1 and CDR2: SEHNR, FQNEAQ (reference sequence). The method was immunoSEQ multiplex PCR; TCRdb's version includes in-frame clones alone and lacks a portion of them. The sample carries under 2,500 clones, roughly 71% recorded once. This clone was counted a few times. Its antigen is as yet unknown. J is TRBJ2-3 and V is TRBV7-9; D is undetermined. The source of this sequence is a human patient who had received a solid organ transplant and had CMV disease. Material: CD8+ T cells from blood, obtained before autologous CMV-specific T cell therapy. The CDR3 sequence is CASSLTSEADTQYF. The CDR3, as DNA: TGTGCCAGCAGCTTAACCTCCGAGGCAGATACGCAGTATTTT.